This TCR beta chain was found in a study of cytomegalovirus exposure and HLA in healthy donors. Study-wide background: It was reported in a later analysis that the same platform had been used for the roughly 110 validation repertoires as for the approximately 700 first-cohort repertoires. Study-level findings and limits: Rare TCR sequences predominated, though certain public TCRs were found in many donors. The study flagged around 160 TCR beta chains as cytomegalovirus-associated.

Using immunoSEQ multiplex PCR, the repertoire was profiled, and TCRdb retains in-frame clones only, with some absent. The data show about 120,000 clones, around nine tenths seen once. CDR1 is MNHNS and CDR2 is SASEGT in the germline V gene. Unmatched junction bases numbered 6, after V lost 5 bases and J lost 10 bases. There are 13 residues in the CDR3. Comments on this clone: The antigen is unknown.

The study drew the donors from its approximately 110-subject validation cohort, separate from the approximately 670-subject first cohort. The sequence came from a woman between 25 and 40 years old in good health and CMV-seropositive. Sequencing input: PBMCs. This chain joins TRBV6-1 and TRBJ2-1, with 9 bases matching TRBD1. CDR3 protein: CASSLGGTGEQFF. CDR3 in DNA: TGTGCCAGCAGTTTGGGCGGGACAGGGGAGCAGTTCTTC.